The present entry profiles one T cell receptor (beta chain) with its context. Alongside a J-beta primer mix, a sample-barcoded 5' primer served in a second PCR lasting roughly 6 to 11 cycles. TCRdb processed the 5' RACE reads anew with MiXCR; each CDR3 protein has one entry. The data show about 650,000 distinct CDR3 sequences, over 40% seen once. The sample originates from a study of blood T cells in healthy people across ages. The germline V gene has CDR1 SGHRS and CDR2 YFSETQ. This CDR3 region has 15 residues. J lost 8 bases, V lost 0 bases, and 8 bases had no gene match. The sample comprised blood. The clonotype comes from a woman of 80 years or more in good health. V and J are TRBV5-1 and TRBJ2-1; 7 positions agree with TRBD2. The CDR3 spells CASSLGGLVNDEQFF. As DNA, the CDR3 is TGCGCCAGCAGCTTGGGAGGACTAGTTAACGATGAGCAGTTCTTC.